The rows below give T cell receptor beta chains drawn from one sample of a study of cytomegalovirus exposure and HLA in healthy donors. Clones were read by immunoSEQ multiplex PCR, and TCRdb kept only the in-frame ones, dropping some. This sample carries around 100,000 clones, about four fifths of them seen once, and the ten largest clones take about a fifth. Sequences were obtained from PBMCs. These receptors came from a man younger than 40 in good health and CMV-seropositive. Both conserved end residues are part of each CDR3. The D gene is left open where the match is weak. Size values are once, few and many counts, or a class for expanded clones, and some rows have none.

TRBD2 once TRBJ2-1 TRBV10-2 CASSETISGTSRYNEQFF
. . TRBJ1-1 TRBV30 CAWSVSGTEAFF
. . TRBJ2-5 TRBV25-1 CASSSGQYQETQYF
. . TRBJ2-7 TRBV29-1 CSVGENYEQYF
TRBD1 few TRBJ1-2 TRBV6-5 CAIPDRDDYGYTF
. large TRBJ2-7 TRBV27 CASSLYVGGEQYF
. . TRBJ2-1 TRBV21-1 CASPHLGGEQFF
TRBD1 . TRBJ2-1 TRBV27 CASSLSGGRGRNEQFF
TRBD2 . TRBJ2-3 TRBV7-3 CASSLGLAGGTDTQYF
TRBD2 . TRBJ2-7 TRBV27 CASSLWGLAGGYEQYF